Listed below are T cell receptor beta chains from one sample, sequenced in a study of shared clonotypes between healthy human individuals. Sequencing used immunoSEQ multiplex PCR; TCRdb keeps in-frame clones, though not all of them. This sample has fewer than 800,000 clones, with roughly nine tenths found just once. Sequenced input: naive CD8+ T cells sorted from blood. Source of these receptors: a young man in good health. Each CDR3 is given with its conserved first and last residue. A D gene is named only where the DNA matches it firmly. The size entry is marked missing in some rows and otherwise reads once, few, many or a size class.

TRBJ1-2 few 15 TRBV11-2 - TGTGCCAGCAGCTCAAAAGGGGGGGGGCTCGGTGGCTACACCTTC CASSSKGGGLGGYTF
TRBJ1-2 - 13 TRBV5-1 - TGCGCCAGCAGCGGTGGGGTCAAGTATGGCTACACCTTC CASSGGVKYGYTF
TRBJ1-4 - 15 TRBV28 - TGTGCCAGCAGTTTACCCCAGGCAACTAATGAAAAACTGTTTTTT CASSLPQATNEKLFF
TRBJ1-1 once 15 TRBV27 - TGTGCCAGCAGTTTCAGGCAGGGCATGAACACTGAAGCTTTCTTT CASSFRQGMNTEAFF
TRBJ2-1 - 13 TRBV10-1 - TGCGCCAGCAGTGGACGGTCCTACAATGAGCAGTTCTTC CASSGRSYNEQFF
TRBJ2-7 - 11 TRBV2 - TGTGCCAGCAGTGAGGCGTACGAGCAGTACTTC CASSEAYEQYF
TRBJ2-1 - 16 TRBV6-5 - TGTGCCAGCAGTTACTTTGGACAGAGCTCCTACAATGAGCAGTTCTTC CASSYFGQSSYNEQFF
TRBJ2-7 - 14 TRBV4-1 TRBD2 TGCGCCAGCAGTTCTAGCGGGAGGGCCGGCGAGCAGTACTTC CASSSSGRAGEQYF
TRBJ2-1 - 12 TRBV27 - TGTGCCAGCAGTGGCTATCTCAATGAGCAGTTCTTC CASSGYLNEQFF
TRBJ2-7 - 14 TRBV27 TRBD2 TGTGCCAGCAGTCAAGAGCGGGAGCGCTACGAGCAGTACTTC CASSQERERYEQYF